These T cell receptor beta chains were read from a single sample in a study of technical replicates of blood from a few donors. Assay used: immunoSEQ multiplex PCR; TCRdb lists only in-frame clones, some missing. The sample lists 85,000 to 100,000 clones, roughly 92% occurring once. Sequencing used T cells isolated from PBMCs. All receptors come from a human donor in good health. Each CDR3 is given with its conserved first and last residue. Fields, in order: V gene, J gene, CDR3 length, CDR3 protein.

TRBV6-1	TRBJ1-2	12	CASSDREFGYTF
TRBV5-1	TRBJ2-7	16	CASSLGGWLAAREQYF
TRBV10-1	TRBJ2-2	14	CASSQDRGSGELFF
TRBV2	TRBJ1-5	14	CASSGQGSNQPQHF
TRBV4-1	TRBJ1-2	14	CASTPGTGIYGYTF
TRBV29-1	TRBJ2-1	13	CSVGTSGSNGQFF
TRBV5-4	TRBJ2-1	17	CASRDGTSGSIYNEQFF
TRBV4-1	TRBJ2-3	17	CASSQGGASLVTDTQYF
TRBV7-6	TRBJ1-6	15	CASSLTDRHNSPLHF
TRBV28	TRBJ1-2	13	CASSLSSGLGYTF
TRBV7-8	TRBJ1-2	13	CASSGLAGSGYTF
TRBV27	TRBJ1-1	17	CASSSPLMGGANTEAFF
TRBV5-1	TRBJ2-5	17	CASSLEPAGGSRETQYF
TRBV19	TRBJ1-5	15	CASKRTGFSNQPQHF
TRBV4-1	TRBJ1-5	16	CASSQDPGYSNQPQHF
TRBV10-1	TRBJ1-1	13	CASMGAENTEAFF
TRBV9	TRBJ2-5	17	CASSLGLAGGEGETQYF
TRBV13	TRBJ2-7	16	CASSLAGSKVKGEQYF